These 19 T cell receptor beta chains were sequenced from one sample in a study of radiotherapy plus CTLA-4 blockade in lung cancer. Method: immunoSEQ multiplex PCR; TCRdb's copy keeps in-frame clones and lacks some. Of more than 75,000 clones detected, 65% to 75% appear once; the ten largest clones hold about 3%. This specimen consisted of peripheral blood, obtained from a patient treated with radiotherapy plus ipilimumab. Receptor source: a human donor with non-small cell lung cancer who had a partial response to radiotherapy plus ipilimumab. Some clones in this sample may be carry-over from other donors' samples.

CDR3 residues: CASSPSSGGYNEQFF. In DNA form, the CDR3 reads TGTGCCAGCAGTCCTTCGAGCGGCGGTTACAATGAGCAGTTCTTC. The chain employs TRBV9 and TRBJ2-1, with a possible D match to TRBD2 (5 bases). This CDR3 comprises 15 residues. V was trimmed by 5 bases and J by 4 bases, leaving 16 bases between them. The germline gives CDR1 SGDLS, CDR2 YYNGEE.

This chain connects TRBV19 to TRBJ2-1, with 12 bases lining up with TRBD2. The length of the CDR3 is 19 residues. With 4 bases clipped from V and 9 bases from J, the junction kept 19 bases outside the gene matches. Germline loops: CDR1 LNHDA, CDR2 SQIVND (reference sequence). CDR3 DNA sequence: TGTGCCAGTAGTAACCTCCGACGAGCTAGCGGGGGGGCCCAGGGTGAGCAGTTCTTC. Its translation is CASSNLRRASGGAQGEQFF.

This clone occurred a few times. The rearrangement joins TRBV7-9 to TRBJ1-2, with D possibly TRBD1 on 5 matching bases. Trimming shortened V by 1 base and J by 7 bases, and 7 bases separated the two germline ends. Per the germline V gene, CDR1 is SEHNR and CDR2 is FQNEAQ (reference sequence). This CDR3 has 12 residues. DNA of the CDR3: TGTGCCAGCAGCTTAGTAACAGGTGGCTACACCTTC. It codes for CASSLVTGGYTF.

This chain connects TRBV19 to TRBJ2-7; 8 bases are a match to TRBD1. Germline lookup yields CDR1 LNHDA and CDR2 SQIVND (reference sequence). CDR3 length equals 14 residues. The V gene end was trimmed by 4 bases and the J gene end by 0 bases; junction bases not matched to a gene: 2. The DNA of the CDR3 is TGTGCCAGTAGTAGAGGACAGGGCTCCTACGAGCAGTACTTC. Encoded protein: CASSRGQGSYEQYF.

This clone appeared a single time. This chain connects TRBV6-5 to TRBJ2-2, with D maybe TRBD2 (6 bases). CDR1 is MNHEY and CDR2 is SVGAGI in the germline V gene. V was trimmed by 5 bases and J by 0 bases, leaving 10 bases between them. The CDR3 totals 15 residues. The CDR3 loop reads CASSPGRTNTGELFF. As DNA, the CDR3 is TGTGCCAGCAGTCCCGGGAGAACGAACACCGGGGAGCTGTTTTTT.

In its sample, this clone was seen a few times. The V call is TRBV5-4, the J call TRBJ2-7, with D perhaps matching TRBD2 (7 bases). V lost 4 bases to trimming and J lost 5 bases, with 25 bases between them. The CDR3 is 17 amino acids. The germline CDR1 and CDR2 sequences are SGHNT and YYREEE (reference sequence). The CDR3 DNA reads as TGTGCCAGCAGCCGTAATAGGGGGGGGTCTTTGTCCCACGAGCAGTACTTC. It specifies CASSRNRGGSLSHEQYF.

The CDR3 loop is CASSKDRGYNEQFF. CDR3 bases: TGTGCCAGCAGTAAGGACAGGGGTTACAATGAGCAGTTCTTC. This rearrangement joins TRBV7-8 to TRBJ2-1; the match to TRBD1 covers 9 bases. V was clipped by 6 bases and J by 4 bases; unmatched bases: 4. Germline values: CDR1 SGHVS, CDR2 FQNEAQ. This CDR3 has 14 residues.

The genes are TRBV6-6 and TRBJ2-1, with TRBD2 matching over 13 bases. The CDR3 runs 16 residues. Germline V gene data show CDR1 as MNHNY and CDR2 as SVGAGI (reference sequence). Germline trimming cut 6 bases from V and 5 bases from J; bases unmatched to any gene: 7. The CDR3 nucleotides read TGTGCCAGCAGCCTAAGGACTAGCGGGAGCCACAATGAGCAGTTCTTC. Encoded protein: CASSLRTSGSHNEQFF.

The chain couples TRBV6-1 to TRBJ1-5; perhaps TRBD1 as D (6 bases). Germline CDR1 MNHNS, CDR2 SASEGT. The CDR3 consists of 14 residues. Trimming removed 6 bases from V and 3 bases from J, with 12 bases in between. Here the CDR3 reads CASRGGGYNQPQHF. In DNA, the CDR3 is TGTGCCAGCAGGGGAGGGGGGTACAATCAGCCCCAGCATTTT.

This clone was observed many times. The V call is TRBV10-3, the J call TRBJ1-4, with D possibly matching TRBD1 (6 bases). In germline, CDR1 is ENHRY, CDR2 SYGVKD. The CDR3 is 12 residues long. The V end lost 7 bases, the J end lost 8 bases, and 11 bases lay between the germline ends. CDR3 sequence: CAIKGDEEKLFF. CDR3 coding DNA: TGTGCCATCAAGGGGGACGAGGAAAAACTGTTTTTT.

This chain links TRBV7-6 with TRBJ2-3; 14 bases fit TRBD2. Trimming cost V 10 bases and J 1 base; bases outside gene matches: 10. The CDR3 consists of 17 residues. CDR1 is SGHVS, CDR2 FNYEAQ, per germline. CDR3 bases: TGTGCCACTGCTCGACTAGCGGGGGGGCCCGGCACAGATACGCAGTATTTT. It encodes CATARLAGGPGTDTQYF.

J is TRBJ1-5 and V is TRBV19; tentatively, D is TRBD1 (6 bases). With 4 bases removed from V and 2 bases from J, the gap between germline ends came to 9 bases. This CDR3 comprises 14 residues. Germline-derived CDR1 and CDR2 are LNHDA and SQIVND (reference sequence). CDR3 in DNA: TGTGCCAGTAGTACTAGACAGGGCAATCAGCCCCAGCATTTT. Protein sequence: CASSTRQGNQPQHF.

The chain is built from TRBV10-3 and TRBJ2-7; 9 nucleotides agree with TRBD1. The CDR3 consists of 18 residues. Germline-derived CDR1 and CDR2 are ENHRY and SYGVKD. V was clipped by 2 bases and J by 3 bases; unmatched bases: 14. CDR3 sequence: CAISEGWDRESKGYEQYF. The CDR3 DNA reads as TGTGCCATCAGTGAGGGATGGGACAGGGAAAGCAAGGGCTACGAGCAGTACTTC.

The chain recombines TRBV5-6 with TRBJ1-6; D remains unclear. Trimming took off 2 bases at V and 3 bases at J, with 12 bases between the two ends. The CDR3 is made up of 16 amino acids. CDR1 is SGHDT, CDR2 YYEEEE, per germline. The chain's CDR3 is CASSFGTGGYNSPLHF. The CDR3 DNA is TGTGCCAGCAGCTTCGGTACGGGTGGCTATAATTCACCCCTCCACTTT.

The J gene is TRBJ2-3, the V gene TRBV5-1; 9 nucleotides match TRBD2. V dropped 3 bases and J dropped 2; count of bases not matched to a gene: 7. Germline V gives CDR1 SGHRS, CDR2 YFSETQ. The CDR3 loop spans 16 amino acids. CDR3 DNA sequence: TGCGCCAGCAGCTCCCTAGCGGGGCTTTTCACAGATACGCAGTATTTT. Translating it yields CASSSLAGLFTDTQYF.

The chain's CDR3 is CASSYDSPLSYEQYF. The CDR3 bases are TGTGCCAGCAGTTACGACAGTCCCCTCTCCTACGAGCAGTACTTC. The chain links TRBV6-6 to TRBJ2-7; D perhaps matches TRBD1 (5 bases). The CDR3 length is 15 residues. The germline V and J ends were trimmed by 2 bases and 0 bases, with 11 bases remaining between them. Germline V gene sequence: CDR1 MNHNY, CDR2 SVGAGI (reference sequence).

This clone appeared once. This chain joins TRBV11-2 and TRBJ1-1, with D perhaps matching TRBD1 (5 bases). Between the trimmed V and J ends, which lost 1 base and 3 bases, there was a span of 12 bases. There are 15 residues in the CDR3. Germline V gene lookup returns CDR1 SGHAT and CDR2 FQNNGV. CDR3 DNA: TGTGCCAGCAGCTTAGTGCGGGGGTCGGACACTGAAGCTTTCTTT. This codes for CASSLVRGSDTEAFF.

In this sample, this clone turned up a few times. This chain joins TRBV2 and TRBJ2-1; D might be TRBD2 (5 bases). The CDR3 covers 15 residues. Germline CDR1 is SNHLY and CDR2 is FYNNEI. Trimming took 5 bases from V and 2 from J, leaving 13 bases between them. CDR3 DNA sequence: TGTGCCAGCAGTTCGGACTCTTATGCCTACAATGAGCAGTTCTTC. It is translated as CASSSDSYAYNEQFF.

The chain has TRBV19 and TRBJ1-1; TRBD1 agrees at 9 bases. CDR1 LNHDA and CDR2 SQIVND come from the germline V gene (reference sequence). The CDR3 sequence is 14 residues long. With V trimmed by 8 bases and J by 4 bases, 8 bases remained unmatched. The CDR3 protein is CASGQGISFTEAFF. The CDR3, as DNA: TGTGCCAGTGGACAGGGGATTTCCTTCACTGAAGCTTTCTTT. The full variable domain, its missing parts supplied by reference TRBV19 and TRBJ1-1, is DGGITQSPKYLFRKEGQNVTLSCEQNLNHDAMYWYRQDPGQGLRLIYYSQIVNDFQKGDIAEGYSVSREKKESFPLTVTSAQKNPTAFYLCASGQGISFTEAFFGQGTRLTVV.